This record covers a single T cell receptor beta chain. Its antigen is currently unknown. The data derive from a study of cytomegalovirus exposure and HLA in healthy donors. The CDR3 contains 12 residues. Germline V CDR1 and CDR2: SEHNR, FQNEAQ (reference sequence). The V end was cut by 2 bases, the J end by 3 bases, with 5 bases between. Study-level points and caveats: In a later analysis, TCR beta V- and J-gene trimming was associated with a missense DCLRE1C variant. A prior analysis recorded that most TCR beta V segments were productive about 87% or about 30% of the time. Later work associated more than 15,000 TCR beta sequences with HLA alleles at 0.05 false discovery rate. Within the data, a cluster of highly shared sequence variants was likely a sequencing artifact.

The PCR was carried out with 60 Vbeta primers and 13 Jbeta primers. Only in-frame clones appear in the TCRdb table, and some are missing; sequencing was by immunoSEQ multiplex PCR. Of roughly 120,000 clones listed, just under 70% are singletons. This chain links TRBV7-9 with TRBJ2-7, with D unresolved. This receptor was identified in a woman aged 70-85 years in good health and CMV-seropositive. Sequencing used PBMCs. CDR3 nucleotides: TGTGCCAGCAGCTTATCCCTCTACGAGCAGTACTTC. This sequence encodes CASSLSLYEQYF. Drawing the rest from reference TRBV7-9 and TRBJ2-7, the complete variable domain is DTGVSQNPRHKITKRGQNVTFRCDPISEHNRLYWYRQTLGQGPEFLTYFQNEAQLEKSRLLSDRFSAERPKGSFSTLEIQRTEQGDSAMYLCASSLSLYEQYFGPGTRLTVT.